Detailed here is one T cell receptor beta chain. This record belongs to a study of blood T cell repertoires in COVID-19. Study details: Spain, Italy and the United States supplied samples that represented acute and convalescent COVID-19. Sample material is recorded as cDNA or gDNA derived from T cells, B-cell-depleted T cells, or PBMCs.

In the source study's methods: How many nucleated cells were present was estimated from reference gene primer amplification. Assay: immunoSEQ multiplex PCR; the TCRdb copy retains only in-frame clones and omits some. The D gene and trimming were derived from the DNA, and the V and J assignments and clone size from that table. This sample has 88,000 or so clones, with roughly 90% found just once. CDR1 is PRHDT, CDR2 FYEKMQ, per germline (reference sequence). Trimming shortened V by 1 base and J by 0 bases, and 11 bases separated the two germline ends. This CDR3 contains 16 residues. Sequencing was carried out using peripheral blood. The rearrangement links TRBV13 to TRBJ2-3; tentative D call: TRBD1 (5 bases). The clonotype comes from a man aged 60-69 years with acute or convalescent COVID-19. The DNA of the CDR3 is TGTGCCAGCAGCTTAGTCGACAGATCTAGCACAGATACGCAGTATTTT. This encodes CASSLVDRSSTDTQYF.